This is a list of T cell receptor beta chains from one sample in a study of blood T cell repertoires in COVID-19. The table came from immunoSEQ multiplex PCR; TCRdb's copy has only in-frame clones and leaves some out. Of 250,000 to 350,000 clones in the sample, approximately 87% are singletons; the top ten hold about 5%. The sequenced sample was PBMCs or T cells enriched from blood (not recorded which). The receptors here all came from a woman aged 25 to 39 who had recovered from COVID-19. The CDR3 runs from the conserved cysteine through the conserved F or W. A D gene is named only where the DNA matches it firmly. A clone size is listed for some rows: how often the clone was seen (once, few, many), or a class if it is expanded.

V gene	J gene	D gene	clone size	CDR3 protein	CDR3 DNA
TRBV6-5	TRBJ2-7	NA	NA	CASSYVGSSYEQYF	TGTGCCAGCAGTTACGTGGGCAGTTCCTACGAGCAGTACTTC
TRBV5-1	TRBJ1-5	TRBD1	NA	CASSLQGASNQPQHF	TGCGCCAGCAGCCTACAGGGGGCTAGCAATCAGCCCCAGCATTTT
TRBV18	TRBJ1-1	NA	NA	CASSLLSSGTVNTEAFF	TGTGCCAGCTCACTACTCTCTAGCGGGACGGTCAACACTGAAGCTTTCTTT
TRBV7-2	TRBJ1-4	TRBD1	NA	CASSLPGTGNEKLFF	TGTGCCAGCAGCTTGCCGGGGACAGGAAATGAAAAACTGTTTTTT
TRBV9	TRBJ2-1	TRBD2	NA	CASSATSVLSYNEQFF	TGTGCCAGCAGCGCCACTAGCGTCCTCTCCTACAATGAGCAGTTCTTC
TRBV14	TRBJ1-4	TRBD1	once	CASRRDSWEKLFF	TGTGCCAGCAGGCGGGACAGTTGGGAAAAACTGTTTTTT
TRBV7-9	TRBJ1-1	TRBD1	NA	CASSFARQGGTEAFF	TGTGCCAGCAGCTTCGCCCGACAGGGCGGAACTGAAGCTTTCTTT
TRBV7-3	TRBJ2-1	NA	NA	CASSLFQAGVGEQFF	TGTGCCAGCAGCTTATTTCAGGCAGGGGTGGGTGAGCAGTTCTTC
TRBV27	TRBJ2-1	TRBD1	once	CASSLLADRGHEQFF	TGTGCCAGCAGTTTATTGGCGGACAGGGGGCATGAGCAGTTCTTC
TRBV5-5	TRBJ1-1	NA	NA	CASTFGGVGYTEAFF	TGTGCCAGCACCTTCGGCGGGGTAGGGTACACTGAAGCTTTCTTT
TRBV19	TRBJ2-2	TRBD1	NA	CASSRQGAGTGELFF	TGTGCCAGTAGTAGACAGGGGGCAGGCACCGGGGAGCTGTTTTTT
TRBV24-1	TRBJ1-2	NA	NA	CATSDFSPDVYGYTF	TGTGCCACCAGTGATTTTTCCCCAGATGTGTATGGCTACACCTTC
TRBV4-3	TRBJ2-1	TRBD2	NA	CASSRERGHPYNEQFF	TGCGCCAGCAGCCGGGAGCGGGGCCACCCCTACAATGAGCAGTTCTTC
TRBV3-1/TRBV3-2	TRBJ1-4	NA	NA	CASSPLGAELFF	TGTGCCAGCAGCCCGTTGGGTGCGGAACTGTTTTTT